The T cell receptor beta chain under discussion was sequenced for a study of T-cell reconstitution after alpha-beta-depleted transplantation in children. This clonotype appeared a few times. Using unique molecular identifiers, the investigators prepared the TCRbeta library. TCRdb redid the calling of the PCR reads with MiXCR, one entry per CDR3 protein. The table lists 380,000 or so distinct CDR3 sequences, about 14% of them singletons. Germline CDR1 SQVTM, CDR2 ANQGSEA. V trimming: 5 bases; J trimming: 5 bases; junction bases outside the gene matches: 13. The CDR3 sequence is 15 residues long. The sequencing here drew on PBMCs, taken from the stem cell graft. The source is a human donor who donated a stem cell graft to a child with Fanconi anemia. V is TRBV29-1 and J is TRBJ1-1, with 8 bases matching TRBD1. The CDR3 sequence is CSVRGDRGAGTEAFF. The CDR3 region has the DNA TGCAGCGTTCGGGGAGACAGGGGAGCAGGGACTGAAGCTTTCTTT.